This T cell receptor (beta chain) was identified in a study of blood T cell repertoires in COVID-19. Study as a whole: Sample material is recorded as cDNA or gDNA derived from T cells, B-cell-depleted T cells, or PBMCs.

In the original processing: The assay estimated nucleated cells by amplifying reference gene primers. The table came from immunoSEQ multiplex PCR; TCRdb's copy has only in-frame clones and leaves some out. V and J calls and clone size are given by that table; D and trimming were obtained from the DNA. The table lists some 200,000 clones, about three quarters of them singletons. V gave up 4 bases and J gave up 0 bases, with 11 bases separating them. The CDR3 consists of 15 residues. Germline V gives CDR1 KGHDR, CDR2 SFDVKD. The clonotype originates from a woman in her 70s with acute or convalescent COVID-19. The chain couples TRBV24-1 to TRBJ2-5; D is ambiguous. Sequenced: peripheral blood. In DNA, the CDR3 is TGTGCCACCAGTGAGTGGTCAGGTTACCAAGAGACCCAGTACTTC. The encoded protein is CATSEWSGYQETQYF.